Detailed here is one T cell receptor beta chain. Its specificity is not known. These data belong to a study of CD8+ T cells in alopecia areata. Study at large: The drug, tofacitinib, lasted 6 to 18 months, followed by 6 months off drug.

Germline V gene sequence: CDR1 SEHNR, CDR2 FQNEAQ (reference sequence). CDR3 length: 15 amino acids. V dropped 5 bases and J dropped 2 bases, with 16 bases sitting between them. It was cDNA, reverse transcribed from extracted RNA, that served as the sequencing template. Assay used: immunoSEQ multiplex PCR; TCRdb lists only in-frame clones, some missing. Found here are about 140,000 clones, approximately 51% of them singletons; the top ten hold 0.95% to 1%. General study findings and limits: Scalp specimens additionally yield sequences from normal skin's resident alphabeta T cells.

Sequencing used CD4+ T cells sorted from blood, obtained at week 0. J is TRBJ2-7 and V is TRBV7-9; no firm D call. The source is a human donor with alopecia areata. CDR3 residues: CASSPTGLVTYEQYF. In DNA form, the CDR3 reads TGTGCCAGCAGCCCCACCGGCCTTGTGACCTACGAGCAGTACTTC.